The 31 T cell receptor beta chains below were found in one sample sequenced in a study of T cell repertoires in cytomegalovirus infection. TCRdb used MiXCR to reprocess the reads, holding one entry per CDR3 protein. This table holds hundreds of thousands of distinct CDR3 sequences, about 24% found once. The sample taken for sequencing was CD8+ T cells from PBMCs. The receptor source for this set is a human donor in good health (CMV status not recorded). Some clones in this sample may be carry-over from other donors' samples.

This chain connects TRBV28 to TRBJ1-1; no clear D. The CDR3 is 15 amino acids. The germline CDR1 and CDR2 sequences are MDHEN and SYDVKM. Trimming removed 6 bases at V and 4 bases at J, with 18 bases between. The CDR3 DNA reads as TGTGCCAGCAGCCCTATCACAGAGGTCGGCACTGAAGCTTTCTTT. Translated, it gives CASSPITEVGTEAFF.

Many counts were recorded for this clonotype. The chain joins TRBV4-3 to TRBJ2-3; D is tentatively TRBD1 or TRBD2 (6 bases each). Germline V CDR1 and CDR2: LGHNA, YSLEER. The CDR3 runs to 17 residues. The V and J ends lost 3 bases and 5 bases respectively, with 21 bases between them. This chain's CDR3 is CASSHPLRGRFLDTQYF. CDR3 sequence (DNA): TGCGCCAGCAGCCATCCCCTTCGGGGGCGGTTTCTAGATACGCAGTATTTT.

A few counts support this clonotype. CDR3: CSAQSFLRATYNEQFF. Written as DNA, the CDR3 is TGCAGTGCTCAATCCTTTTTGCGGGCGACCTACAATGAGCAGTTCTTC. The chain uses TRBV20-1 and TRBJ2-1, with D possibly TRBD2 on 5 matching bases. The CDR3 has 16 residues. The V gene lost 5 bases and the J gene lost 2 bases, with 19 bases spanning the gap. Germline loops: CDR1 DFQATT, CDR2 SNEGSKA (reference sequence).

V and J are TRBV12-3 or TRBV12-4 and TRBJ2-1; 9 bases line up with TRBD2. CDR3 size: 15 residues. After removal of 1 base from V and 10 bases from J, the junction contained 8 bases not matched to a gene. CDR3 sequence (DNA): TGTGCCAGCAGTTTAGGGGCGGGGGGGCCACAGGAGCAGTTCTTC. Amino acid sequence: CASSLGAGGPQEQFF.

This clonotype was observed a single time. This may come from a read error, since a much larger clone is one base off. The genes are TRBV7-4 and TRBJ2-3; D call uncertain. CDR1 is SGHVT and CDR2 is SQSDAQ in the germline V gene. This CDR3 has 14 residues. DNA of the CDR3: TGTGCCAGCAGCTTAGCCGCTCACGGAGATACGCAGAATTTT. It encodes CASSLAAHGDTQNF.

For this clonotype: At one boundary the junction diverges from the germline segment, which might be a read error. The chain combines TRBV28 with TRBJ1-5; the match to TRBD1 covers 7 bases. From germline, CDR1 is MDHEN and CDR2 SYDVKM. The CDR3 consists of 16 residues. The CDR3 DNA reads TGTACCAGCAGTTGGGGACAGCTTATGGGGAATCAGCCCCAGCATTTT. This encodes CTSSWGQLMGNQPQHF.

The chain carries TRBV6-5 and TRBJ1-1, with D possibly TRBD1 on 6 matching bases. CDR1 is MNHEY, CDR2 SVGAGI, per germline. V was pared by 5 bases and J by 0 bases, with 25 bases between. CDR3 length: 19 amino acids. CDR3 residues: CASSPRVIWDTIMNTEAFF. The CDR3 DNA reads TGTGCCAGCAGTCCCAGGGTGATTTGGGACACCATTATGAACACTGAAGCTTTCTTT.

This clonotype was detected ten times or more. The V and J genes are TRBV6-1 and TRBJ2-2, with 10 bases lining up with TRBD2. J was trimmed by 7 bases and V by 5 bases; bases with no gene match: 7. The CDR3 sequence is 15 residues long. Germline assignment: CDR1 MNHNS and CDR2 SASEGT. CDR3 coding DNA: TGTGCCAGCAGTTTCAGCGGGGGGGCTATCGGGGAGCTGTTTTTT. It translates to CASSFSGGAIGELFF.

This clonotype occurred a few times. The chain carries TRBV25-1 and TRBJ2-7; perhaps TRBD1 as D (5 bases). Trimming removed 7 bases at V and 5 bases at J, with 12 bases between. CDR1 is MGHDK, CDR2 SYGVNS, per germline. This CDR3 is built from 12 residues. The CDR3 nucleotides are TGTGCCAGCAACGGAAAAGGGGACGAGCAGTACTTC. It codes for CASNGKGDEQYF.

The chain is built from TRBV20-1 and TRBJ2-6; 9 nucleotides line up with TRBD1. The CDR3 is 16 residues long. Per germline, CDR1 DFQATT and CDR2 SNEGSKA (reference sequence). V gave up 6 bases and J gave up 1 base; unmatched junction bases: 7. CDR3 sequence: CSAPGTGYSGANVLTF. The CDR3 bases are TGCAGTGCCCCCGGGACAGGGTATTCTGGGGCCAACGTCCTGACTTTC.

This chain joins TRBV4-2 and TRBJ2-1; D is tentatively TRBD1 or TRBD2 (5 bases each). With 3 bases removed from V and 10 bases from J, the gap between germline ends came to 7 bases. The germline gives CDR1 LGHNA, CDR2 YNFKEQ. This CDR3 has 11 amino acids. Here the CDR3 DNA reads TGTGCCAGCAGCCAGGGACCAGAGCAGTTCTTC. Translation: CASSQGPEQFF.

V usage is TRBV5-4 and J usage is TRBJ2-3; 12 nucleotides align to TRBD2. From germline, CDR1 is SGHNT and CDR2 YYREEE (reference sequence). The CDR3 extends over 18 amino acids. The ends lost 4 bases at V and 2 bases at J; junction bases unmatched: 11. CDR3 in amino acids: CASSRPSGGAGVTDTQYF. CDR3 bases: TGTGCCAGCAGCAGGCCTAGCGGGGGGGCCGGGGTCACAGATACGCAGTATTTT.

This chain joins TRBV6-5 and TRBJ2-1; D perhaps matches TRBD2 (6 bases). In germline, CDR1 is MNHEY, CDR2 SVGAGI. The V end lost 0 bases, the J end lost 10 bases, and 22 bases lay between the germline ends. The CDR3 spans 17 residues. CDR3 region: CASSYSMAGFPQWEQFF. CDR3 DNA sequence: TGTGCCAGCAGTTACTCGATGGCGGGGTTCCCCCAATGGGAGCAGTTCTTC.

The V call is TRBV2, the J call TRBJ1-4; D unresolved. The V and J ends lost 3 bases and 6 bases respectively, with 14 bases between them. This CDR3 is 15 amino acids long. In germline, CDR1 is SNHLY, CDR2 FYNNEI. CDR3 in DNA: TGTGCCAGCAGTGACTCGGGCGAAATCGATGAAAAACTGTTTTTT. It translates to CASSDSGEIDEKLFF.

This clonotype appeared a few times. The chain combines TRBV7-2 with TRBJ1-2; 9 nucleotides line up with TRBD1. Losses at the gene ends were 3 bases for V and 8 bases for J; bases not matched to a gene: 16. Per the germline V gene, CDR1 is SGHTA and CDR2 is FQGNSA. CDR3 length equals 17 residues. In nucleotides, the CDR3 is TGTGCCAGCAGCTTGGAGAACAGGGGGCCCTGGCTATGGGGCTACACCTTC. This translates into CASSLENRGPWLWGYTF.

This clonotype has just a few counts. The chain joins TRBV5-5 to TRBJ2-1, with D possibly TRBD1 on 6 matching bases. CDR3 length: 13 amino acids. The germline V and J ends were trimmed by 1 base and 5 bases, with 7 bases remaining between them. CDR1 is SGHKS and CDR2 is YYEKEE in the germline V gene (reference sequence). The CDR3 region has the DNA TGTGCCAGCAGCTTGCAGGGGCACAATGAGCAGTTCTTC. It specifies CASSLQGHNEQFF.

The chain links TRBV3-1 to TRBJ2-3; D is undetermined. The CDR3 contains 14 residues. With 0 bases removed from V and 2 bases from J, the gap between germline ends came to 6 bases. Germline loops: CDR1 LGHDT, CDR2 YNNKEL (reference sequence). CDR3 sequence reads: CASSQEHTTDTQYF. The CDR3 DNA reads TGTGCCAGCAGCCAAGAACATACCACAGATACGCAGTATTTT.

This chain connects TRBV6-2 or TRBV6-3 to TRBJ2-1, with D uncertain. Germline V gene lookup returns CDR1 MNHEY and CDR2 SVGEGT. V lost 7 bases and J lost 6, with 10 bases in between. CDR3 size: 12 residues. CDR3 coding DNA: TGTGCCAGCACCCCAGGTATCAATGAGCAGTTCTTC. Amino acids: CASTPGINEQFF.

This clonotype was counted a few times. The genes are TRBV27 and TRBJ2-1, with TRBD1 as a possible D gene (6 bases). The CDR3 has 12 residues. Trimming removed 9 bases at V and 5 bases at J, with 11 bases between. Germline CDR1 reads MNHEY; CDR2 reads SMNVEV (reference sequence). CDR3 in DNA: TGTGCCAGTCTTACAGGGAACAATGAGCAGTTCTTC. Protein product: CASLTGNNEQFF.

This clonotype was seen ten or more times. This chain links TRBV2 with TRBJ2-7; D is unresolved. The CDR3 contains 12 residues. Per germline, CDR1 SNHLY and CDR2 FYNNEI. V was clipped by 4 bases and J by 3 bases, with 7 bases between them. The CDR3 DNA is TGTGCCAGCAGTGGTCGGTTCTACGAGCAGTACTTC. It yields the protein CASSGRFYEQYF. The entire variable domain, with the rest obtained from reference TRBV2 and TRBJ2-7, is as follows: EPEVTQTPSHQVTQMGQEVILRCVPISNHLYFYWYRQILGQKVEFLVSFYNNEISEKSEIFDDQFSVERPDGSNFTLKIRSTKLEDSAMYFCASSGRFYEQYFGPGTRLTVT.

This clonotype was seen many times. This sequence joins TRBV12-3 or TRBV12-4 and TRBJ2-3, with 9 bases that match TRBD2. The CDR3 length is 16 residues. V shed 5 bases and J 4 bases; nucleotides not matched to a gene: 10. CDR3 sequence (DNA): TGTGCCAGCAGTCCCCGAAAGCGGGGGGAGGCAGATACGCAGTATTTT. It is translated as CASSPRKRGEADTQYF.

This clonotype showed up many times. The chain employs TRBV7-9 and TRBJ2-1; 7 bases map to TRBD1. J gave up 5 bases and V 2 bases, and 12 bases lay outside the gene matches. From germline, CDR1 is SEHNR and CDR2 FQNEAQ (reference sequence). The CDR3 runs to 17 residues. For the CDR3, the DNA is TGTGCCAGCAGCTTACCCTTGGGACAGTTAAGGGACAATGAGCAGTTCTTC. Protein product: CASSLPLGQLRDNEQFF.

This clonotype showed up just a few times. The chain employs TRBV20-1 and TRBJ1-5; D is undetermined. The CDR3 is 13 amino acids. The V and J ends lost 6 bases and 2 bases respectively, with 11 bases between them. CDR1 is DFQATT, CDR2 SNEGSKA, per germline (reference sequence). DNA for the CDR3: TGCAGTGCCCCTCCTGGGGGCAATCAGCCCCAGCATTTT. Amino acids: CSAPPGGNQPQHF.

This clonotype was found many times. The chain employs TRBV6-4 and TRBJ1-1; D is perhaps TRBD1 (6 bases). The length of the CDR3 is 14 residues. The germline V and J ends were trimmed by 5 bases and 1 base, with 11 bases remaining between them. Germline V gives CDR1 MRHNA, CDR2 SNTAGT. The CDR3 coding sequence is TGTGCCAGCAGTCCGGGACACAAGAACACTGAAGCTTTCTTT. This codes for CASSPGHKNTEAFF.

This clonotype was counted a few times. One end of the junction fails to match germline, which may point to a read error. The chain uses TRBV28 and TRBJ1-6; D gene uncertain. This CDR3 has 9 amino acids. The germline V gene encodes CDR1 MDHEN and CDR2 SYDVKM. The CDR3 region is CASRVRGGF. The CDR3 coding sequence is TGTGCCAGCAGAGTCCGGGGAGGCTTT.

On this clonotype: An end of the junction differs from the germline gene, which may be a read error. V is TRBV5-1 and J is TRBJ1-1; D call uncertain. CDR3 length equals 14 residues. CDR1 is SGHRS, CDR2 YFSETQ, per germline. The CDR3 reads CASSLDRGYTEAVF. CDR3 DNA: TGCGCCAGCAGCTTGGATCGGGGTTACACTGAAGCTGTCTTT. Filled out from reference TRBV5-1 and TRBJ1-1, the complete variable domain reads KAGVTQTPRYLIKTRGQQVTLSCSPISGHRSVSWYQQTPGQGLQFLFEYFSETQRNKGNFPGRFSGRQFSNSRSEMNVSTLELGDSALYLCASSLDRGYTEAVFGQGTRLTVV.

V and J are TRBV20-1 and TRBJ2-7, with 7 bases identical to TRBD1. Unmatched junction bases numbered 11, after V lost 0 bases and J lost 3 bases. The length of the CDR3 is 16 residues. Germline V gene lookup returns CDR1 DFQATT and CDR2 SNEGSKA (reference sequence). This chain's CDR3 is CSARDRDRARLYEQYV. The CDR3 DNA reads TGCAGTGCTAGAGATCGTGACAGGGCCAGGCTCTACGAGCAGTACGTC.

The CDR3 bases are TGTGCCAGCAGAAACGACAGACCCAATCAGCCCCAGCATTTT. Protein: CASRNDRPNQPQHF. This chain uses TRBV7-9 with TRBJ1-5, with D possibly matching TRBD1 (5 bases). V was cut by 6 bases and J by 3 bases, with 12 bases left in between. This CDR3 has 14 amino acids. Per germline, CDR1 SEHNR and CDR2 FQNEAQ (reference sequence).

Only a few counts were recorded for this clonotype. This chain connects TRBV20-1 to TRBJ1-1; D gene unclear. Germline values: CDR1 DFQATT, CDR2 SNEGSKA (reference sequence). The CDR3 spans 13 residues. V dropped 6 bases and J dropped 3 bases, with 14 bases sitting between them. The CDR3 nucleotides are TGCAGTGCCAACCTGCTGGAACACACTGAAGCTTTCTTT. Translated, it gives CSANLLEHTEAFF.

Turning to this clonotype: A clone one base away is much larger, so this may be a read error. The V and J genes are TRBV10-3 and TRBJ2-1, with 8 bases that match TRBD1. After removal of 6 bases from V and 5 bases from J, the junction contained 6 bases not matched to a gene. CDR1 and CDR2 from the germline V gene are ENHRY and SYGVKD. CDR3 length equals 14 residues. As DNA, the CDR3 is TGTGCCATCAGGACAGGGGTGGATCACAATGAGCAGTTCTTC. Its protein is CAIRTGVDHNEQFF.

This chain links TRBV20-1 with TRBJ2-1; 9 bases agree with TRBD2. Looked up from germline, CDR1 is DFQATT and CDR2 is SNEGSKA (reference sequence). The CDR3 extends over 15 amino acids. The trim removed 6 bases at V and 4 bases at J, leaving 10 bases unmatched. CDR3 DNA: TGCAGTGCCCTCCTAGCGGGGTTCCTGTACAATGAGCAGTTCTTC. This translates into CSALLAGFLYNEQFF.